Below, 19 T cell receptor beta chains from the same sample are listed, as sequenced in a study of low-dose radiotherapy and immunotherapy resistance in tumors. TRAV- and TRBV-specific primers were used for first-strand cDNA, which covered alpha and beta chains. A 20-cycle PCR with a constant-region primer and V-primer adapter amplified TCRs. TCRdb fed the reads into MiXCR, producing one record per CDR3 protein. The top ten hold over 4% of the sample, which has some 100,000 distinct CDR3 sequences, around 20% seen once. Specified time point: after trial treatment. The sample's treatment: LDRT plus nivolumab, ipilimumab, low-dose cyclophosphamide and aspirin (RACIN trial). The input for sequencing was PBMCs, taken after low-dose radiotherapy plus immunotherapy. All receptors come from a male donor with prostate cancer.

This clonotype was counted at least ten times. This chain links TRBV30 with TRBJ1-4, with no clear D. Germline V gives CDR1 GTSNPN, CDR2 SVGIG (reference sequence). Trimming stripped 4 bases from V and 0 bases from J, with 12 bases between. This CDR3 spans 15 amino acids. CDR3 in DNA: TGTGCCTGGAATCGGCAGGCCGCAACTAATGAAAAACTGTTTTTT. It codes for CAWNRQAATNEKLFF.

The chain recombines TRBV6-2 or TRBV6-3 with TRBJ2-7; D not certain. CDR1 and CDR2 (germline): MNHEY, SVGEGT. The V end lost 6 bases, the J end lost 4 bases, and 10 bases lay between the germline ends. The CDR3 length is 12 residues. CDR3 DNA: TGTGCCAGCAGCCGGATCGGATACGAGCAGTACTTC. Its protein product is CASSRIGYEQYF.

This clonotype appeared many times. This chain links TRBV11-2 with TRBJ2-4, with 10 bases identical to TRBD2. This CDR3 region has 19 residues. Looked up from germline, CDR1 is SGHAT and CDR2 is FQNNGV. J lost 1 base, V lost 5 bases, and 14 bases had no gene match. The DNA of the CDR3 is TGTGCCAGCAGCACCCCAAGGAGCGGGGGGGCCCCGGCCAAAAACATTCAGTACTTC. This sequence encodes CASSTPRSGGAPAKNIQYF.

There are many counts of this clonotype. This chain connects TRBV7-3 to TRBJ2-3, with D possibly TRBD1 on 6 matching bases. CDR1 and CDR2 from the germline V gene are SGHTA and FQGTGA. Trimming pared 5 bases from V and 5 bases from J, leaving 11 bases between. This CDR3 is 13 amino acids long. The CDR3 sequence is CASSPQGGDTQYF. CDR3 DNA: TGTGCCAGCAGCCCCCAAGGGGGAGATACGCAGTATTTT. Using reference TRBV7-3 and TRBJ2-3 for the parts outside the CDR3, the full variable domain is GAGVSQTPSNKVTEKGKYVELRCDPISGHTALYWYRQSLGQGPEFLIYFQGTGAADDSGLPNDRFFAVRPEGSVSTLKIQRTERGDSAVYLCASSPQGGDTQYFGPGTRLTVL.

This clonotype was counted at least ten times. V gene TRBV3-1 combines with J gene TRBJ1-2; D possibly corresponds to TRBD1 (6 bases). The CDR3 has 13 amino acids. The V and J ends lost 8 bases and 8 bases respectively, with 18 bases between them. CDR1 LGHDT and CDR2 YNNKEL come from the germline V gene (reference sequence). This chain's CDR3 is CASRVGPRGGYTF. CDR3 in DNA: TGTGCCAGCCGAGTGGGGCCTAGGGGGGGCTACACCTTC.

In this sample, this clonotype turned up many times. As DNA, the CDR3 is TGTGCCAGCAGTTACGATCATCCGGGGGGGCCCTCGAATGAGCAGTTCTTC. Translated: CASSYDHPGGPSNEQFF. This chain uses TRBV6-5 with TRBJ2-1; 8 nucleotides match TRBD2. Trimming cost V 2 bases and J 7 bases; bases outside gene matches: 13. The CDR3 spans 17 residues. In germline, CDR1 is MNHEY, CDR2 SVGAGI.

This clonotype appeared many times. The rearrangement links TRBV7-9 to TRBJ2-7, with D unclear. V was shortened by 7 bases and J by 1 base, with 11 bases between the two germline ends. The germline V gene has CDR1 SEHNR and CDR2 FQNEAQ (reference sequence). The CDR3 consists of 13 residues. This chain's CDR3 is CASNPTYSYEQYF. DNA of the CDR3: TGTGCCAGCAACCCGACTTATTCCTACGAGCAGTACTTC. Variable domain in full (rest from reference TRBV7-9 and TRBJ2-7): DTGVSQNPRHKITKRGQNVTFRCDPISEHNRLYWYRQTLGQGPEFLTYFQNEAQLEKSRLLSDRFSAERPKGSFSTLEIQRTEQGDSAMYLCASNPTYSYEQYFGPGTRLTVT.

Many counts were recorded for this clonotype. The rearrangement links TRBV14 to TRBJ1-2; no reliable D call. V dropped 2 bases and J dropped 5 bases, with 9 bases sitting between them. The CDR3 extends over 13 amino acids. Germline-derived CDR1 and CDR2 are SGHDN and FVKESK. CDR3 coding DNA: TGTGCCAGCAGCCAATTATCCGCTTATGGCTACACCTTC. As protein: CASSQLSAYGYTF. Based on the CDR3 plus reference TRBV14 and TRBJ1-2, the full variable domain is EAGVTQFPSHSVIEKGQTVTLRCDPISGHDNLYWYRRVMGKEIKFLLHFVKESKQDESGMPNNRFLAERTGGTYSTLKVQPAELEDSGVYFCASSQLSAYGYTFGSGTRLTVV.

The table lists this clonotype with many counts. V usage is TRBV30 and J usage is TRBJ2-6; no clear D gene. The CDR3 loop spans 14 amino acids. The V end lost 8 bases, the J end lost 0 bases, and 11 bases lay between the germline ends. Germline-derived CDR1 and CDR2 are GTSNPN and SVGIG (reference sequence). The CDR3 protein is CAGQVGSGANVLTF. CDR3 DNA sequence: TGTGCCGGGCAGGTCGGCTCTGGGGCCAACGTCCTGACTTTC. The full variable domain, with the rest looked up from reference TRBV30 and TRBJ2-6, is SQTIHQWPATLVQPVGSPLSLECTVEGTSNPNLYWYRQAAGRGLQLLFYSVGIGQISSEVPQNLSASRPQDRQFILSSKKLLLSDSGFYLCAGQVGSGANVLTFGAGSRLTVL.

Regarding this clonotype: This likely stems from a read error, as it lies one base from a far larger clone. The gene calls are TRBV5-4 and TRBJ2-7; the D gene is possibly TRBD1 (6 bases). Trimming cost V 4 bases and J 7 bases, with 15 bases left between them. This CDR3 comprises 13 residues. CDR1 SGHNT and CDR2 YYREEE come from the germline V gene (reference sequence). CDR3 region: CASSPQTGNEQYF. CDR3 bases: TGTGCCAGCAGCCCCCAGACAGGCAATGAGCAGTACTTC.

This clonotype came up many times. The chain joins TRBV13 to TRBJ1-6, with D uncertain. Trimming removed 5 bases at V and 7 bases at J, with 18 bases between. The CDR3 extends over 16 amino acids. The germline V gene encodes CDR1 PRHDT and CDR2 FYEKMQ (reference sequence). The CDR3 DNA reads as TGTGCCAGCAGCAACTCGGACGGCCGGAAGAATTCACCCCTCCACTTT. This gives the protein CASSNSDGRKNSPLHF. Looking up the rest from reference TRBV13 and TRBJ1-6 gives the full variable domain: AAGVIQSPRHLIKEKRETATLKCYPIPRHDTVYWYQQGPGQDPQFLISFYEKMQSDKGSIPDRFSAQQFSDYHSELNMSSLELGDSALYFCASSNSDGRKNSPLHFGNGTRLTVT.

This clonotype was counted at least ten times. The chain employs TRBV6-2 or TRBV6-3 and TRBJ1-2; D may be TRBD1 (5 bases). V lost 5 bases and J lost 6, with 19 bases in between. CDR3 size: 15 residues. The germline V gene encodes CDR1 MNHEY and CDR2 SVGEGT. CDR3 sequence (DNA): TGTGCCAGCAGTAGAACCAGGGCCGGCGTTGATGGCTACACCTTC. As protein: CASSRTRAGVDGYTF.

This clonotype has a count of ten or more. The chain is built from TRBV19 and TRBJ2-1, with D uncertain. Germline V gene sequence: CDR1 LNHDA, CDR2 SQIVND (reference sequence). V lost 6 bases and J 9 bases, leaving 18 bases between the germline ends. This CDR3 has 14 residues. The CDR3 DNA reads TGTGCCAGTAGGACCACATTCTCCGGCGGTGAGCAGTTCTTC. Translated, it gives CASRTTFSGGEQFF.

In this sample, this clonotype turned up many times. The gene calls are TRBV20-1 and TRBJ1-1; a possible D gene is TRBD1 (5 bases). The germline V gene has CDR1 DFQATT and CDR2 SNEGSKA (reference sequence). Trimming removed 0 bases at V and 8 bases at J, with 13 bases between. There are 13 residues in the CDR3. The DNA of the CDR3 is TGCAGTGCTAGAGACGCTAGGGGACGGGAAGCTTTCTTT. Translating gives CSARDARGREAFF.

As concerns this clonotype: Here the CDR3 omits its conserved ending phenylalanine or tryptophan, so a read error is the likely source. The limits of the CDR3 on the DNA are not certain, so only TCRdb's listed CDR3 is given. V and J are TRBV6-5 and TRBJ2-6. The CDR3 has 10 residues if both end residues are counted. The germline V gene has CDR1 MNHEY and CDR2 SVGAGI. CDR3 in amino acids: CASRQLTIKL.

This clonotype was recorded at least ten times. V usage is TRBV30 and J usage is TRBJ2-2; the match to TRBD1 covers 7 bases. This CDR3 spans 15 amino acids. From germline, CDR1 is GTSNPN and CDR2 SVGIG (reference sequence). V shed 5 bases and J 0 bases; nucleotides not matched to a gene: 6. CDR3 sequence (DNA): TGTGCCTGGGCAGCAGGGGGAGCGAACACCGGGGAGCTGTTTTTT. As protein: CAWAAGGANTGELFF. Together with reference TRBV30 and TRBJ2-2, the CDR3 gives the full variable domain: SQTIHQWPATLVQPVGSPLSLECTVEGTSNPNLYWYRQAAGRGLQLLFYSVGIGQISSEVPQNLSASRPQDRQFILSSKKLLLSDSGFYLCAWAAGGANTGELFFGEGSRLTVL.

In its sample, this clonotype was seen many times. The chain is built from TRBV4-1 and TRBJ2-2; D uncertain. Trimming took off 7 bases at V and 0 bases at J, with 9 bases between the two ends. The CDR3 contains 14 residues. Germline values: CDR1 MGHRA, CDR2 YSYEKL. DNA for the CDR3: TGCGCCAGCAAGGCGATGTCGAACACCGGGGAGCTGTTTTTT. This translates into CASKAMSNTGELFF.

This clonotype was found many times. This chain connects TRBV12-3 or TRBV12-4 to TRBJ2-4; tentatively, D is TRBD1 or TRBD2 (6 bases each). CDR3 length: 15 amino acids. V lost 5 bases to trimming and J lost 1 base, with 12 bases between them. CDR3 in amino acids: CASSHLGGAKNIQYF. The CDR3 DNA is TGTGCCAGCAGTCACCTAGGGGGGGCCAAAAACATTCAGTACTTC.

In this sample, this clonotype turned up many times. This chain connects TRBV6-6 to TRBJ2-6; TRBD2 matches 9 bases. The CDR3 loop spans 16 amino acids. After removal of 5 bases from V and 2 bases from J, the junction contained 4 bases not matched to a gene. Germline lookup yields CDR1 MNHNY and CDR2 SVGAGI (reference sequence). Here the CDR3 reads CASSRAGGAGANVLTF. CDR3 nucleotide sequence: TGTGCCAGCAGTCGAGCGGGGGGCGCTGGGGCCAACGTCCTGACTTTC.